The entry that follows covers one T cell receptor (beta chain) sequence. Authors' methods: Researchers report that nucleated cell counts were estimated from reference gene primer amplification. Clones were sequenced by immunoSEQ multiplex PCR, and TCRdb holds only the in-frame ones, with some missing. The D gene and trimming were derived from the DNA, and the V and J assignments and clone size from that table. The sample consists of about 150,000 clones, approximately 90% of them appearing once. This sample was taken from a study of blood T cell repertoires in COVID-19. Study information: Acute-phase and convalescent COVID-19 samples originated in the United States, Italy and Spain. Sources were T cells, B-cell-depleted T cells, or PBMCs; the material itself was cDNA or gDNA.

The CDR3 has 13 amino acids. V lost 3 bases to trimming and J lost 8 bases, with 13 bases between them. Looked up from germline, CDR1 is LNHDA and CDR2 is SQIVND (reference sequence). The source is a man over 45 with acute or convalescent COVID-19. Material: peripheral blood. V and J are TRBV19 and TRBJ1-1; D is unclear. The CDR3 protein is CASSIGQTREAFF. In DNA, the CDR3 is TGTGCCAGTAGTATTGGGCAGACGCGAGAAGCTTTCTTT.